This note documents a single TCR beta chain sequence. V lost 0 bases and J 3 bases, leaving 12 bases between the germline ends. From germline, CDR1 is MGHRA and CDR2 YSYEKL. This CDR3 is 15 amino acids long. Sequencing used immunoSEQ multiplex PCR; TCRdb keeps in-frame clones, though not all of them. The sample has tens of thousands of clones; 80% to 85% are singletons. This entry belongs to a study of blood T cell repertoires in COVID-19. About the study: PBMCs, B-cell-depleted T cells, or T cells provided the cDNA or gDNA that made up the material.

The sequence was obtained from a woman aged 60-75 years with acute or convalescent COVID-19. The rearrangement links TRBV4-1 to TRBJ2-7, with D unresolved. The specimen was peripheral blood. The CDR3 DNA reads TGCGCCAGCAGCCAAGATCAGTTCCTCCTCTACGAGCAGTACTTC. This encodes CASSQDQFLLYEQYF.